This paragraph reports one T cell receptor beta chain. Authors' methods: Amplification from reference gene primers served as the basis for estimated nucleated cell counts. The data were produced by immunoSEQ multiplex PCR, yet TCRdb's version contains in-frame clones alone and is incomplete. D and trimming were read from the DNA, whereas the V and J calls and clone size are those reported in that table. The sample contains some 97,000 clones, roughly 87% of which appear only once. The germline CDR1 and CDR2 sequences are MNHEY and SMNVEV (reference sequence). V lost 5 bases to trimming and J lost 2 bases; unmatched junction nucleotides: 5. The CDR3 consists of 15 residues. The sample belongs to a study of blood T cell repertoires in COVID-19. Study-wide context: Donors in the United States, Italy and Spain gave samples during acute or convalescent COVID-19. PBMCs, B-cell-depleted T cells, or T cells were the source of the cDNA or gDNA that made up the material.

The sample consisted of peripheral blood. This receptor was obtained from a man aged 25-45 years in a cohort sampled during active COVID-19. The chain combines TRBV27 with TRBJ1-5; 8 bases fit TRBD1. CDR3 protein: CASSVRTGRNQPQHF. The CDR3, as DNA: TGTGCCAGCAGTGTTAGGACAGGGCGCAATCAGCCCCAGCATTTT.